These 5 T cell receptor beta chains were all obtained from the same sample, sequenced in a study of cytomegalovirus exposure and HLA in healthy donors (dated by TCRdb to 2016 to 2017). Library construction relied on the immunoSEQ multiplex PCR assay. TCRdb took over this immuneACCESS table, retaining in-frame rearrangements with V and J assigned. Such tables are incomplete; in checked studies, under half of the missing clones stem from an unresolved V gene, and the remainder is unexplained. Present in this sample are around 150,000 clones, 85% of which were seen just once. The ten most abundant clones make up approximately 2% of the sample. The sample comprised PBMCs. Receptors were obtained from a man aged 30-40 years in good health and CMV-seropositive.

As for this clone: One end of the junction is discordant with germline, which a read error may explain. The V gene is TRBV27, the J gene TRBJ1-2, with TRBD1 identical over 8 bases. Germline V lookup: CDR1 MNHEY, CDR2 SMNVEV (reference sequence). CDR3 size: 14 residues. The CDR3 region is CASSLSQGALGYTF. In DNA form, the CDR3 reads TGTGCCAGCAGCTTATCTCAGGGGGCGCTTGGCTACACCTTC.

The rearrangement joins TRBV25-1 to TRBJ1-2, with D perhaps TRBD1 (6 bases). This CDR3 comprises 13 residues. Trimming took off 5 bases at V and 0 bases at J, with 7 bases between the two ends. From germline, CDR1 is MGHDK and CDR2 SYGVNS. For the CDR3, the DNA is TGTGCCAGCAGTAACAGGGCTAACTATGGCTACACCTTC. Translation gives CASSNRANYGYTF.

The chain has TRBV15 and TRBJ2-3; TRBD2 aligns across 9 bases. The ends lost 5 bases at V and 1 base at J; junction bases unmatched: 19. The length of the CDR3 is 20 residues. Per germline, CDR1 LNHNV and CDR2 YYDKDF (reference sequence). The CDR3 DNA follows: TGTGCCACCAGCGGAACGTTGGCTAGCGGGGCAGGAGGTGGCACAGATACGCAGTATTTT. It codes for CATSGTLASGAGGGTDTQYF.

V gene TRBV2 combines with J gene TRBJ1-2; D perhaps matches TRBD1 (6 bases). Per germline, CDR1 SNHLY and CDR2 FYNNEI. V gave up 4 bases and J gave up 4 bases, with 16 bases separating them. CDR3 size: 15 residues. The DNA for the CDR3 is TGTGCCAGCAGTGGGGACAAGGGCCCTTTCTATGGCTACACCTTC. It yields the protein CASSGDKGPFYGYTF.

This chain connects TRBV9 to TRBJ2-7, with 8 bases fitting TRBD2. Germline CDR1 is SGDLS and CDR2 is YYNGEE. The CDR3 spans 16 residues. J was trimmed by 1 base and V by 4 bases; bases with no gene match: 10. CDR3 sequence reads: CASSPGGAGASYEQYF. CDR3 nucleotide sequence: TGTGCCAGCAGCCCGGGGGGGGCAGGGGCTTCCTACGAGCAGTACTTC.